The present entry profiles one TCR beta chain with its context. Some clones are missing from TCRdb's copy, which holds only in-frame ones; the method was immunoSEQ multiplex PCR. In the table there are roughly 230,000 clones, about 88% of which are singletons. Donors were grouped by their self-reported clinical history. Participants classified as exposed had met a COVID-19 case within 2 weeks before study entry. The record originates from a study of blood T cell repertoires in COVID-19. Study context: PBMCs, B-cell-depleted T cells, or T cells were the source of the cDNA or gDNA that made up the material.

Germline V gene sequence: CDR1 GTSNPN, CDR2 SVGIG (reference sequence). V shed 3 bases and J shed 2 bases, with 10 bases lying between them. The CDR3 contains 13 residues. The material sequenced was PBMCs or T cells enriched from blood (not recorded which). The V and J genes are TRBV30 and TRBJ1-2; D remains ambiguous. The clonotype was recovered from a woman between 50 and 59 years old who had been exposed to COVID-19. This chain's CDR3 is CAWSEELNYGYTF. The CDR3 DNA follows: TGTGCCTGGAGCGAAGAGCTGAACTATGGCTACACCTTC.